The table lists the clone carrying this TCR beta chain with a few counts. What it binds is unknown. These data come from a study of beta chain features in type 1 diabetes. Study at large: The study found patients and healthy donors alike in age, gender and cell yields. All samples together contributed 85 million to 120 million sorted cells for examination.

Study-wide results and limits: Across all four CD4+ subsets, people with type 1 diabetes showed modestly shorter TCRB CDR3s. At VDJ recombination sites, type 1 diabetes patients had fewer insertions and more deleted nucleotides.

The CDR3 sequence is 15 residues long. Germline CDR1 LGHNA, CDR2 YSLEER. Trimming stripped 0 bases from V and 0 bases from J, with 6 bases between. The isolated RNA, all of it, was reverse transcribed, so expressed TCRB transcripts were what got sequenced. Libraries were prepared by immunoSEQ multiplex PCR; TCRdb keeps only in-frame clonotypes and omits some of them. The sample carries 400,000 or so clones, roughly 9.8% recorded once. Averaging roughly 100 mL, one heparinised blood draw was given by each donor. This TCR came from a young man with type 1 diabetes. Sequenced: central memory CD4+ T cells from blood. The chain uses TRBV4-3 and TRBJ2-4; either TRBD1 or TRBD2 may fit D (5 bases each). The CDR3 here is CASSQDGGAKNIQYF. In DNA form, the CDR3 reads TGCGCCAGCAGCCAAGATGGGGGAGCCAAAAACATTCAGTACTTC.